The 30 T cell receptor beta chains below come from one sample, sequenced in a study of persistence of HIV-infected CD4 T cells. This was the immunoSEQ version 4 assay in survey mode. Sequencing used immunoSEQ multiplex PCR; TCRdb keeps in-frame clones, though not all of them. This sample has 24,000 or so clones, with under 80% found just once. The stimulus was an HIV-1 Gag 15-mer peptide pool, roughly 1 ug/peptide/mL. Responding CD4+ T cells were sorted by upregulation of both CD40 ligand and CD69. Which antigens these TCRs recognize remains unknown. The sequencing here drew on CD4+ T cells sorted from PBMCs after roughly 18-hour stimulation, taken from a patient who received antiretroviral therapy. All receptors come from an adult man with HIV who was CMV-seropositive.

The chain joins TRBV5-5 to TRBJ2-7, with 8 bases fitting TRBD2. Losses at the gene ends were 0 bases for V and 2 bases for J; bases not matched to a gene: 4. Germline V gives CDR1 SGHKS, CDR2 YYEKEE (reference sequence). CDR3 length: 15 residues. This CDR3 reads CASSLGSGVTYEQYF. CDR3 nucleotides: TGTGCCAGCAGCTTGGGTAGCGGGGTCACCTACGAGCAGTACTTC.

The chain combines TRBV18 with TRBJ2-3; D is ambiguous. Trimming left V 3 bases short and J 2 bases short, with 9 bases between. Germline loops: CDR1 KGHSH, CDR2 LQKENI. CDR3 length: 14 amino acids. Written as DNA, the CDR3 is TGTGCCAGCTCACCCGCAGACCTCACAGATACGCAGTATTTT. It encodes CASSPADLTDTQYF. The full variable domain, with the rest looked up from reference TRBV18 and TRBJ2-3, is NAGVMQNPRHLVRRRGQEARLRCSPMKGHSHVYWYRQLPEEGLKFMVYLQKENIIDESGMPKERFSAEFPKEGPSILRIQQVVRGDSAAYFCASSPADLTDTQYFGPGTRLTVL.

The V gene is TRBV19, the J gene TRBJ2-6; TRBD2 is a possible D gene (6 bases). This CDR3 region has 16 residues. CDR1 is LNHDA and CDR2 is SQIVND in the germline V gene (reference sequence). Trimming took 3 bases from V and 4 from J, leaving 13 bases between them. CDR3: CASSMSGAGGANVLTF. In DNA, the CDR3 is TGTGCCAGTAGTATGAGTGGGGCGGGGGGGGCCAACGTCCTGACTTTC. Full variable domain (remainder filled in from reference TRBV19 and TRBJ2-6): DGGITQSPKYLFRKEGQNVTLSCEQNLNHDAMYWYRQDPGQGLRLIYYSQIVNDFQKGDIAEGYSVSREKKESFPLTVTSAQKNPTAFYLCASSMSGAGGANVLTFGAGSRLTVL.

This chain uses TRBV29-1 with TRBJ1-2, with D perhaps matching TRBD1 (5 bases). There are 13 residues in the CDR3. With 6 bases removed from V and 3 bases from J, the gap between germline ends came to 14 bases. The germline CDR1 and CDR2 sequences are SQVTM and ANQGSEA. The CDR3 bases are TGCAGCGTGGGCCGGGACGGAGACTATGGCTACACCTTC. Its translation is CSVGRDGDYGYTF.

The rearrangement links TRBV7-7 to TRBJ2-1; 9 bases align to TRBD1. The CDR3 contains 15 residues. Losses at the gene ends were 5 bases for V and 7 bases for J; bases not matched to a gene: 9. Germline loops: CDR1 SSHAT, CDR2 FNYEAQ (reference sequence). In DNA, the CDR3 is TGTGCCAGCAGCCCCCCGGGACAGGGTACGAATGAGCAGTTCTTC. Translation gives CASSPPGQGTNEQFF.

The rearrangement uses TRBV7-2 and TRBJ1-1, with D possibly being TRBD1 (6 bases). V was pared by 5 bases and J by 2 bases, with 15 bases between. Germline CDR1 and CDR2: SGHTA and FQGNSA. The CDR3 length is 15 residues. As DNA, the CDR3 is TGTGCCAGCAGCACAACCGGGACACCTAACACTGAAGCTTTCTTT. The encoded protein is CASSTTGTPNTEAFF.

CDR3 nucleotide sequence: TGTGCCAGCAGTTTACAGGGGATGGGCTACACCTTC. This gives the protein CASSLQGMGYTF. V is TRBV6-5 and J is TRBJ1-2, with 7 bases that match TRBD1. The J segment lost 8 bases and the V segment lost 4 bases, leaving 4 bases of the junction unmatched. The CDR3 length is 12 residues. CDR1 MNHEY and CDR2 SVGAGI come from the germline V gene.

The chain recombines TRBV3-1 (or the pseudogene TRBV3-2) with TRBJ2-3, with 8 bases aligning to TRBD2. Germline V gene sequence: CDR1 LGHDT, CDR2 YNNKEL (reference sequence). The J segment lost 0 bases and the V segment lost 3 bases, leaving 8 bases of the junction unmatched. The CDR3 sequence is 17 residues long. The CDR3 here is CASSHTIAGLSTDTQYF. DNA for the CDR3: TGTGCCAGCAGCCACACCATAGCGGGGCTAAGCACAGATACGCAGTATTTT.

The chain couples TRBV19 to TRBJ2-7; D might be TRBD2 (6 bases). V was pared by 2 bases and J by 6 bases, with 11 bases between. The CDR3 runs to 13 residues. Germline values: CDR1 LNHDA, CDR2 SQIVND (reference sequence). CDR3 sequence (DNA): TGTGCCAGTAGTATAAGGGACTTCTCCGAGCAGTACTTC. This encodes CASSIRDFSEQYF.

V usage is TRBV18 and J usage is TRBJ2-6; 8 positions agree with TRBD1. The germline V gene has CDR1 KGHSH and CDR2 LQKENI. This CDR3 region has 17 residues. J was trimmed by 3 bases and V by 4 bases; bases with no gene match: 8. CDR3 amino acids: CASSQGTGDGGANVLTF. The CDR3 nucleotides read TGTGCCAGCTCACAGGGGACAGGTGATGGTGGGGCCAACGTCCTGACTTTC. The full variable domain, in which reference TRBV18 and TRBJ2-6 provide the parts outside the CDR3, is NAGVMQNPRHLVRRRGQEARLRCSPMKGHSHVYWYRQLPEEGLKFMVYLQKENIIDESGMPKERFSAEFPKEGPSILRIQQVVRGDSAAYFCASSQGTGDGGANVLTFGAGSRLTVL.

V is TRBV24-1 and J is TRBJ2-2; 7 positions agree with TRBD1. The CDR3 length is 16 residues. Germline-derived CDR1 and CDR2 are KGHDR and SFDVKD. Trimming cost V 7 bases and J 0 bases; bases outside gene matches: 7. The CDR3, as DNA: TGTGCCACCAGCAGACAGGGTCGCGCGAACACCGGGGAGCTGTTTTTT. Amino acids: CATSRQGRANTGELFF.

In DNA form, the CDR3 reads TGTGCCACCCCGTGCAGGGCGACTTCACCCCTCCACTTT. Protein sequence: CATPCRATSPLHF. The chain uses TRBV19 and TRBJ1-6; perhaps TRBD1 as D (5 bases). V lost 10 bases to trimming and J lost 9 bases, with 16 bases between them. This CDR3 has 13 amino acids. Per germline, CDR1 LNHDA and CDR2 SQIVND (reference sequence). Filled out from reference TRBV19 and TRBJ1-6, the complete variable domain reads DGGITQSPKYLFRKEGQNVTLSCEQNLNHDAMYWYRQDPGQGLRLIYYSQIVNDFQKGDIAEGYSVSREKKESFPLTVTSAQKNPTAFYLCATPCRATSPLHFGNGTRLTVT.

The chain joins TRBV5-1 to TRBJ1-5; D gene uncertain. CDR3 length equals 13 residues. Germline CDR1 SGHRS, CDR2 YFSETQ. V was shortened by 3 bases and J by 8 bases, with 12 bases between the two germline ends. This CDR3 is CASSSDGAEPQHF. In DNA form, the CDR3 reads TGCGCCAGCAGCTCGGACGGAGCGGAGCCCCAGCATTTT.

The chain uses TRBV27 and TRBJ2-7; D might be TRBD2 (6 bases). V shed 0 bases and J shed 2 bases, with 8 bases lying between them. The CDR3 is 14 amino acids. Germline V gene sequence: CDR1 MNHEY, CDR2 SMNVEV (reference sequence). The CDR3 DNA reads TGTGCCAGCAGTTTATCGCGGGATACCTACGAGCAGTACTTC. This codes for CASSLSRDTYEQYF.

This clone was recorded once. This chain uses TRBV2 with TRBJ1-5; 8 bases map to TRBD1. Trimming removed 7 bases from V and 5 bases from J; junction bases left unmatched: 7. Germline V gene sequence: CDR1 SNHLY, CDR2 FYNNEI. This CDR3 is built from 14 residues. CDR3 sequence: CASTKGQGYQPQHF. CDR3 nucleotide sequence: TGTGCCAGCACAAAAGGACAGGGCTATCAGCCCCAGCATTTT. The full variable domain, completed using reference TRBV2 and TRBJ1-5, is EPEVTQTPSHQVTQMGQEVILRCVPISNHLYFYWYRQILGQKVEFLVSFYNNEISEKSEIFDDQFSVERPDGSNFTLKIRSTKLEDSAMYFCASTKGQGYQPQHFGDGTRLSIL.

The chain uses TRBV27 and TRBJ2-3; D tentatively reads TRBD1 or TRBD2 (6 bases each). V dropped 5 bases and J dropped 0 bases, with 12 bases sitting between them. Germline CDR1 is MNHEY and CDR2 is SMNVEV (reference sequence). The CDR3 consists of 15 residues. CDR3 sequence reads: CASSPRGPSTDTQYF. Written as DNA, the CDR3 is TGTGCCAGCAGTCCCCGGGGGCCGAGCACAGATACGCAGTATTTT.

J is TRBJ1-2 and V is TRBV9, with D tentatively TRBD1 (6 bases). Per germline, CDR1 SGDLS and CDR2 YYNGEE. CDR3 length equals 17 residues. Trimming took 0 bases from V and 4 from J, leaving 19 bases between them. The chain's CDR3 is CASSVVRFTSGVYGYTF. The CDR3 DNA reads as TGTGCCAGCAGCGTAGTCCGCTTTACCTCAGGGGTCTATGGCTACACCTTC.

The rearrangement links TRBV7-2 to TRBJ2-3, with D tentatively TRBD2 (7 bases). The germline gives CDR1 SGHTA, CDR2 FQGNSA. The CDR3 totals 15 residues. V gave up 3 bases and J gave up 0 bases, with 10 bases separating them. The CDR3 DNA sequence: TGTGCCAGCAGCTTGAGGGGGGGGAGCACAGATACGCAGTATTTT. Protein sequence: CASSLRGGSTDTQYF. Full variable domain (missing parts from reference TRBV7-2 and TRBJ2-3): GAGVSQSPSNKVTEKGKDVELRCDPISGHTALYWYRQSLGQGLEFLIYFQGNSAPDKSGLPSDRFSAERTGGSVSTLTIQRTQQEDSAVYLCASSLRGGSTDTQYFGPGTRLTVL.

The chain links TRBV10-2 to TRBJ2-1; 9 nucleotides agree with TRBD2. The V gene's germline CDR1 is WSHSY and CDR2 SAAADI. The CDR3 is 13 amino acids. The junction had 3 bases not matched to a gene; V was cut back by 5 bases and J by 7 bases. The CDR3 is CASSSGGRNEQFF. In nucleotides, the CDR3 is TGCGCCAGCAGTAGCGGGGGGCGGAATGAGCAGTTCTTC.

This clone has a handful of counts. This rearrangement joins TRBV2 to TRBJ1-6; D may be TRBD1 (5 bases). The CDR3 is made up of 18 amino acids. CDR1 and CDR2 (germline): SNHLY, FYNNEI. V gave up 10 bases and J gave up 0 bases, with 22 bases separating them. CDR3 protein: CATKRSKGRSSYNSPLHF. CDR3 bases: TGTGCCACCAAGAGGAGCAAGGGACGGAGCTCCTATAATTCACCCCTCCACTTT.

This clone was detected only a few times. The rearrangement links TRBV15 to TRBJ1-2; the D is unclear. Germline CDR1 and CDR2: LNHNV and YYDKDF (reference sequence). This CDR3 has 15 amino acids. The V end lost 0 bases, the J end lost 0 bases, and 8 bases lay between the germline ends. In DNA form, the CDR3 reads TGTGCCACCAGCAGAGAACGGCTAGCTAACTATGGCTACACCTTC. It encodes CATSRERLANYGYTF.

V and J are TRBV2 and TRBJ1-5; D gene unclear. The CDR3 sequence is 14 residues long. Germline CDR1 SNHLY, CDR2 FYNNEI. Trimming pared 3 bases from V and 0 bases from J, leaving 6 bases between. Here the CDR3 DNA reads TGTGCCAGCAGTGAGACTTTTAGCAATCAGCCCCAGCATTTT. It is translated as CASSETFSNQPQHF. Full variable domain (missing parts from reference TRBV2 and TRBJ1-5): EPEVTQTPSHQVTQMGQEVILRCVPISNHLYFYWYRQILGQKVEFLVSFYNNEISEKSEIFDDQFSVERPDGSNFTLKIRSTKLEDSAMYFCASSETFSNQPQHFGDGTRLSIL.

The gene calls are TRBV2 and TRBJ2-3; unclear D gene. Trimming cost V 7 bases and J 1 base, with 9 bases left between them. Per the germline V gene, CDR1 is SNHLY and CDR2 is FYNNEI. The CDR3 extends over 13 amino acids. CDR3 residues: CASITARTDTQYF. As DNA, the CDR3 is TGTGCCAGCATTACGGCCCGCACAGATACGCAGTATTTT.

The J gene is TRBJ2-3, the V gene TRBV5-1, with unresolved D. Germline-derived CDR1 and CDR2 are SGHRS and YFSETQ. The CDR3 has 15 residues. The V gene lost 7 bases and the J gene lost 2 bases, with 17 bases spanning the gap. The CDR3 region is CASVQYPSSTDTQYF. The CDR3 nucleotides read TGCGCCAGCGTGCAATACCCTTCTTCCACAGATACGCAGTATTTT.

This chain uses TRBV19 with TRBJ1-4, with 10 bases matching TRBD1. CDR3 length: 15 amino acids. V trimming: 5 bases; J trimming: 6 bases; junction bases outside the gene matches: 6. Germline values: CDR1 LNHDA, CDR2 SQIVND (reference sequence). The CDR3 reads CASSWGQGTYEKLFF. The CDR3 nucleotides are TGTGCCAGTAGTTGGGGACAGGGGACCTATGAAAAACTGTTTTTT.

The V call is TRBV7-2, the J call TRBJ1-6, with D maybe TRBD1 (5 bases). Trimming took off 0 bases at V and 5 bases at J, with 8 bases between the two ends. CDR1 and CDR2 (germline): SGHTA, FQGNSA. The CDR3 runs to 15 residues. CDR3 residues: CASSLARGNNSPLHF. CDR3 in DNA: TGTGCCAGCAGCTTAGCGCGGGGGAATAATTCACCCCTCCACTTT.

The chain employs TRBV18 and TRBJ2-3; 10 nucleotides agree with TRBD2. Trimming at V came to 3 bases and at J to 2 bases, leaving 11 bases not matched to a gene. Germline CDR1 reads KGHSH; CDR2 reads LQKENI. The CDR3 contains 18 residues. The DNA for the CDR3 is TGTGCCAGCTCACCTGAAACTTTAGCGGGGGGTTTCACAGATACGCAGTATTTT. Encoded protein: CASSPETLAGGFTDTQYF.

This rearrangement joins TRBV6-1 to TRBJ1-5; no reliable D call. V lost 3 bases to trimming and J lost 5 bases, with 8 bases between them. The CDR3 is made up of 13 amino acids. Per the germline V gene, CDR1 is MNHNS and CDR2 is SASEGT. CDR3 protein: CASSDPPDQPQHF. DNA for the CDR3: TGTGCCAGCAGTGATCCCCCTGATCAGCCCCAGCATTTT.

The chain recombines TRBV19 with TRBJ2-2, with D possibly being TRBD1 (6 bases). V was pared by 5 bases and J by 7 bases, with 14 bases between. The CDR3 has 14 amino acids. Germline values: CDR1 LNHDA, CDR2 SQIVND (reference sequence). For the CDR3, the DNA is TGTGCCAGTAGTGAGACAGGAGGATACGGGGAGCTGTTTTTT. It codes for CASSETGGYGELFF.

The chain uses TRBV10-2 and TRBJ1-4; D is ambiguous. V dropped 3 bases and J dropped 8 bases, with 13 bases sitting between them. The CDR3 consists of 14 residues. Germline CDR1 and CDR2: WSHSY and SAAADI. The CDR3 nucleotides are TGCGCCAGCAGTGAAGTGAGCATAAGCGAAAAACTGTTTTTT. It yields the protein CASSEVSISEKLFF.